The 9 T cell receptor beta chains given below trace back to one sample, sequenced in a study of PD-L1 blockade in urothelial cancer. Time point denoted: pretreatment peripheral blood. The data were produced by immunoSEQ multiplex PCR, yet TCRdb's version contains in-frame clones alone and is incomplete. Of 84,000 or so clones listed, about 85% are singletons. Specimen: PBMCs, collected around atezolizumab (anti-PD-L1) treatment. Receptors originate from a man aged 60 to 69 with urothelial cancer.

The CDR3 is CASSPGQGGGYTF. Here the CDR3 DNA reads TGTGCCAGCAGCCCCGGACAGGGCGGTGGCTACACCTTC. The chain combines TRBV7-3 with TRBJ1-2; 8 positions match TRBD1. Germline CDR1 reads SGHTA; CDR2 reads FQGTGA. V lost 5 bases, J lost 7 bases, and 6 bases stayed unmatched. The CDR3 has 13 amino acids. The entire variable domain, with the rest obtained from reference TRBV7-3 and TRBJ1-2, is as follows: GAGVSQTPSNKVTEKGKYVELRCDPISGHTALYWYRQSLGQGPEFLIYFQGTGAADDSGLPNDRFFAVRPEGSVSTLKIQRTERGDSAVYLCASSPGQGGGYTFGSGTRLTVV.

The chain uses TRBV5-1 and TRBJ1-1, with D uncertain. The length of the CDR3 is 12 residues. Germline values: CDR1 SGHRS, CDR2 YFSETQ. Trimming removed 5 bases from V and 1 base from J, with 6 bases in between. The CDR3 region is CASSMSNTEAFF. The CDR3 nucleotides read TGCGCCAGCAGTATGTCGAACACTGAAGCTTTCTTT.

This chain uses TRBV19 with TRBJ2-1; weak D call: TRBD2 (5 bases). V was trimmed by 6 bases and J by 4 bases, leaving 16 bases between them. The CDR3 spans 15 residues. Germline V gene data show CDR1 as LNHDA and CDR2 as SQIVND (reference sequence). The CDR3 loop is CASSSGWSVYNEQFF. The CDR3 coding sequence is TGTGCCAGTAGCTCGGGGTGGTCGGTGTACAATGAGCAGTTCTTC.

The chain combines TRBV15 with TRBJ2-7; 12 bases are a match to TRBD2. V lost 4 bases to trimming and J lost 4 bases; unmatched junction nucleotides: 2. CDR3 length equals 14 residues. CDR1 and CDR2 (germline): LNHNV, YYDKDF (reference sequence). CDR3 sequence (DNA): TGTGCCACCAGCATAGGACTAGCGGGGTACGAGCAGTACTTC. Its protein product is CATSIGLAGYEQYF.

The rearrangement uses TRBV5-1 and TRBJ2-1; 11 bases match TRBD1. The germline V gene has CDR1 SGHRS and CDR2 YFSETQ. The V gene end was trimmed by 7 bases and the J gene end by 7 bases; junction bases not matched to a gene: 10. The CDR3 has 15 residues. CDR3 nucleotides: TGCGCCAGCTCCAACCGGGACAGGGGGTGGAATGAGCAGTTCTTC. Its translation is CASSNRDRGWNEQFF. The full variable domain, with the rest looked up from reference TRBV5-1 and TRBJ2-1, is KAGVTQTPRYLIKTRGQQVTLSCSPISGHRSVSWYQQTPGQGLQFLFEYFSETQRNKGNFPGRFSGRQFSNSRSEMNVSTLELGDSALYLCASSNRDRGWNEQFFGPGTRLTVL.

V is TRBV5-1 and J is TRBJ2-1; 8 nucleotides match TRBD1. This CDR3 has 14 amino acids. The trim removed 2 bases at V and 5 bases at J, leaving 3 bases unmatched. CDR1 and CDR2 from the germline V gene are SGHRS and YFSETQ. CDR3 in DNA: TGCGCCAGCAGCTTTCCGGGACAGGACAATGAGCAGTTCTTC. Amino acids: CASSFPGQDNEQFF.

The V and J genes are TRBV19 and TRBJ1-1, with D maybe TRBD1 (5 bases). Per germline, CDR1 LNHDA and CDR2 SQIVND (reference sequence). The CDR3 loop spans 17 amino acids. V dropped 0 bases and J dropped 2 bases, with 16 bases sitting between them. The CDR3 spells CASSIDPRVYFNTEAFF. The CDR3 DNA sequence: TGTGCCAGTAGTATAGATCCCAGGGTCTATTTCAACACTGAAGCTTTCTTT.

This clone was observed once. CDR3 protein: CASSEGLVRAGGISSYEQYF. The CDR3 nucleotides are TGCGCCAGCAGTGAGGGTCTTGTAAGGGCAGGGGGCATTTCGTCCTACGAGCAGTACTTC. The chain has TRBV10-1 and TRBJ2-7; 8 bases are shared with TRBD1. The CDR3 runs 20 residues. The V and J ends lost 2 bases and 1 base, in that order; junction bases with no gene match: 19. CDR1 is WNHNN and CDR2 is SYGVQD in the germline V gene (reference sequence).

On this clone: Germline is not matched at one junction end, which may reflect a read error. The J gene is TRBJ1-2, the V gene TRBV27; TRBD1 might be the D (5 bases). The CDR3 is 12 residues long. Germline V CDR1 and CDR2: MNHEY, SMNVEV (reference sequence). The CDR3 DNA reads as TGTGCCAGCAGTCCCAATCTCAGGGTGGCCATCTTC. It specifies CASSPNLRVAIF.